What follows is one T cell receptor (beta chain) and its context. The data originate from a study of T-cell reconstitution after alpha-beta-depleted transplantation in children. Germline V gene sequence: CDR1 LGHNA, CDR2 YNFKEQ. There are 15 residues in the CDR3. With 0 bases clipped from V and 4 bases from J, the junction kept 6 bases outside the gene matches. This sample's TCRbeta library carried unique molecular identifier barcodes. TCRdb re-analysed the PCR reads in MiXCR, keeping a single row per CDR3 protein. Of roughly 610,000 distinct CDR3 sequences in the sample, 10% were seen once. The chain links TRBV4-2 to TRBJ2-7, with 7 bases matching TRBD1. Here the sequenced sample was PBMCs from the stem cell graft donor, taken from the stem cell graft. The receptor comes from a human donor who donated a stem cell graft to a child with acute myeloid leukemia. For the CDR3, the DNA is TGTGCCAGCAGCCAAGAGGGACAGCCCAATTACGAGCAGTACTTC. Amino acid sequence: CASSQEGQPNYEQYF.